These 13 T cell receptor beta chains were all obtained from the same sample, sequenced in a study of T cell responses to AZD1222 COVID-19 vaccine. Sequenced by immunoSEQ multiplex PCR; TCRdb stores in-frame clones only, minus some. The table includes 120,000 to 150,000 clones, around 83% detected once. This sample comprised peripheral blood, obtained on day 0 of MenACWY control vaccination. These receptors came from an adult in good health.

This chain joins TRBV19 and TRBJ1-4; 7 bases fit TRBD1. With 8 bases clipped from V and 3 bases from J, the junction kept 6 bases outside the gene matches. The CDR3 sequence is 14 residues long. CDR1 and CDR2 (germline): LNHDA, SQIVND (reference sequence). CDR3 sequence reads: CASSDRASNEKLFF. The CDR3 bases are TGTGCCAGTTCTGACAGGGCGTCTAATGAAAAACTGTTTTTT.

On this clone: Other DNA sequences from this sample encode an identical CDR3 as well. The V gene is TRBV5-1, the J gene TRBJ1-2; D perhaps matches TRBD1 (5 bases). Trimming shortened V by 4 bases and J by 5 bases, and 12 bases separated the two germline ends. CDR1 and CDR2 from the germline V gene are SGHRS and YFSETQ. The CDR3 runs to 13 residues. The CDR3 nucleotides read TGCGCCAGCAGCCTGTCAGGGATTTATGGCTACACCTTC. It encodes CASSLSGIYGYTF. The full variable domain, completed using reference TRBV5-1 and TRBJ1-2, is KAGVTQTPRYLIKTRGQQVTLSCSPISGHRSVSWYQQTPGQGLQFLFEYFSETQRNKGNFPGRFSGRQFSNSRSEMNVSTLELGDSALYLCASSLSGIYGYTFGSGTRLTVV.

The chain links TRBV11-2 to TRBJ2-3; D is uncertain. The CDR3 contains 15 residues. V dropped 3 bases and J dropped 0 bases, with 10 bases sitting between them. Germline assignment: CDR1 SGHAT and CDR2 FQNNGV. The CDR3 region has the DNA TGTGCCAGCAGCTTGCTAAGCCACAGCACAGATACGCAGTATTTT. As protein: CASSLLSHSTDTQYF.

This chain uses TRBV28 with TRBJ1-2; D is perhaps TRBD1 (5 bases). Trimming removed 2 bases at V and 7 bases at J, with 17 bases between. In germline, CDR1 is MDHEN, CDR2 SYDVKM. This CDR3 has 15 amino acids. DNA of the CDR3: TGTGCCAGCAGTTTAGGGGGGTCCACTATCTTTGGCTACACCTTC. Translation gives CASSLGGSTIFGYTF.

The chain is built from TRBV11-3 and TRBJ1-4; tentatively, D is TRBD1 (6 bases). CDR3 length equals 16 residues. Deletions cut 7 bases from V and 7 bases from J, with 22 bases between. CDR1 and CDR2 (germline): SGHNT, YENEEA. This CDR3 is CASTGPRRGGREKLFF. The DNA of the CDR3 is TGTGCCAGCACCGGACCTCGGAGGGGGGGACGTGAAAAACTGTTTTTT. Together with reference TRBV11-3 and TRBJ1-4, the CDR3 gives the full variable domain: EAGVVQSPRYKIIEKKQPVAFWCNPISGHNTLYWYLQNLGQGPELLIRYENEEAVDDSQLPKDRFSAERLKGVDSTLKIQPAELGDSAVYLCASTGPRRGGREKLFFGSGTQLSVL.

The chain links TRBV28 to TRBJ2-4; D might be TRBD1 (6 bases). Germline V gene lookup returns CDR1 MDHEN and CDR2 SYDVKM. This CDR3 has 13 residues. The V end was cut by 7 bases, the J end by 6 bases, with 13 bases between. CDR3 region: CASTRDMRNIQYF. The CDR3 DNA follows: TGTGCCAGCACTAGGGACATGCGAAACATTCAGTACTTC. Combining the CDR3 with reference TRBV28 and TRBJ2-4 gives the whole variable domain DVKVTQSSRYLVKRTGEKVFLECVQDMDHENMFWYRQDPGLGLRLIYFSYDVKMKEKGDIPEGYSVSREKKERFSLILESASTNQTSMYLCASTRDMRNIQYFGAGTRLSVL.

This clone was found a few times. The chain combines TRBV9 with TRBJ1-4; tentative D call: TRBD1 (6 bases). Germline V gives CDR1 SGDLS, CDR2 YYNGEE. The V end was cut by 1 base, the J end by 5 bases, with 12 bases between. This CDR3 contains 15 residues. The DNA of the CDR3 is TGTGCCAGCAGCGTAAGCGGGACACCCAATGAAAAACTGTTTTTT. This codes for CASSVSGTPNEKLFF.

This sequence joins TRBV15 and TRBJ2-2, with D perhaps matching TRBD1 or TRBD2 (5 bases each). V shed 5 bases and J shed 4 bases, with 20 bases lying between them. Per germline, CDR1 LNHNV and CDR2 YYDKDF (reference sequence). The CDR3 covers 17 residues. CDR3: CATSEGHRLSGTGELFF. CDR3 nucleotides: TGTGCCACCAGCGAGGGTCACAGGCTGTCGGGCACCGGGGAGCTGTTTTTT.

This rearrangement joins TRBV5-1 to TRBJ1-2; 9 bases map to TRBD1. Germline V gene data show CDR1 as SGHRS and CDR2 as YFSETQ. V lost 3 bases, J lost 8 bases, and 5 bases stayed unmatched. This CDR3 has 13 amino acids. CDR3 coding DNA: TGCGCCAGCAGCTGGGACAGGGTTGACGGCTACACCTTC. The encoded protein is CASSWDRVDGYTF.

The rearrangement uses TRBV11-2 and TRBJ2-3, with a possible D match to TRBD1 (5 bases). Trimming removed 5 bases from V and 2 bases from J, with 14 bases in between. The CDR3 contains 15 residues. CDR1 is SGHAT and CDR2 is FQNNGV in the germline V gene. Written as DNA, the CDR3 is TGTGCCAGCAGCCCTAGGGTACAGGACACAGATACGCAGTATTTT. Its protein product is CASSPRVQDTDTQYF. Filled out from reference TRBV11-2 and TRBJ2-3, the complete variable domain reads EAGVAQSPRYKIIEKRQSVAFWCNPISGHATLYWYQQILGQGPKLLIQFQNNGVVDDSQLPKDRFSAERLKGVDSTLKIQPAKLEDSAVYLCASSPRVQDTDTQYFGPGTRLTVL.

V usage is TRBV29-1 and J usage is TRBJ2-2, with TRBD2 identical over 9 bases. The CDR3 spans 14 residues. J was trimmed by 2 bases and V by 7 bases; bases with no gene match: 5. Per germline, CDR1 SQVTM and CDR2 ANQGSEA. CDR3 amino acids: CSASGGPNTGELFF. The DNA of the CDR3 is TGCAGCGCCAGCGGGGGGCCAAACACCGGGGAGCTGTTTTTT.

This sequence joins TRBV12-5 and TRBJ2-3; D uncertain. Germline V gene lookup returns CDR1 LGHNT and CDR2 FRNRAP. This CDR3 is built from 12 residues. Deletions cut 6 bases from V and 4 bases from J, with 8 bases between. CDR3 amino acids: CASGYNPDTQYF. CDR3 DNA sequence: TGTGCTAGTGGCTATAATCCAGATACGCAGTATTTT.

The chain joins TRBV11-3 to TRBJ2-5; D is perhaps TRBD1 (5 bases). V lost 0 bases and J lost 4, with 6 bases in between. Germline V lookup: CDR1 SGHNT, CDR2 YENEEA. CDR3 length: 13 amino acids. The CDR3, as DNA: TGTGCCAGCAGCTTAGATGACAGAGAGACCCAGTACTTC. Protein: CASSLDDRETQYF.